Presented here are 13 T cell receptor beta chains from one specimen sequenced in a study of graft-versus-host responses after intestinal transplantation. Clones were sequenced by immunoSEQ multiplex PCR, and TCRdb holds only the in-frame ones, with some missing. The sample comprises 4,800 or so clones, about 85% of which are singletons, and approximately 10% rests with the top ten. The graft tissue was processed, and this released both intraepithelial and lamina propria lymphocytes. Source: ileum tissue, taken 156 days after intestinal transplant. The origin of the receptors is a human patient who received an intestinal transplant, so some T cells may come from the graft donor.

The chain recombines TRBV7-9 with TRBJ1-5, with 10 positions matching TRBD1. This CDR3 is 14 amino acids long. Germline trimming cut 6 bases from V and 4 bases from J; bases unmatched to any gene: 3. Germline CDR1 and CDR2: SEHNR and FQNEAQ (reference sequence). CDR3 sequence reads: CASSRQGANQPQHF. The DNA for the CDR3 is TGTGCCAGCAGTCGACAGGGGGCAAATCAGCCCCAGCATTTT.

This chain joins TRBV10-1 and TRBJ2-1; D uncertain. Germline CDR1 WNHNN, CDR2 SYGVQD (reference sequence). Trimming left V 4 bases short and J 0 bases short, with 4 bases between. CDR3 length: 13 residues. The CDR3 coding sequence is TGCGCCAGCAGTGCGGACTCCTACAATGAGCAGTTCTTC. This encodes CASSADSYNEQFF.

V usage is TRBV6-5 and J usage is TRBJ1-1; the match to TRBD1 covers 8 bases. Germline CDR1 and CDR2: MNHEY and SVGAGI. J lost 2 bases, V lost 6 bases, and 2 bases had no gene match. The CDR3 loop spans 13 amino acids. The CDR3 DNA reads TGTGCCAGCAGGCAGGGGGCTAACACTGAAGCTTTCTTT. This encodes CASRQGANTEAFF.

This chain links TRBV28 with TRBJ2-1; D is perhaps TRBD1 (5 bases). The V end was cut by 0 bases, the J end by 5 bases, with 8 bases between. CDR1 is MDHEN, CDR2 SYDVKM, per germline. This CDR3 spans 14 amino acids. In DNA, the CDR3 is TGTGCCAGCAGTTTATGGGACACCGACAATGAGCAGTTCTTC. Amino acid sequence: CASSLWDTDNEQFF. The variable domain in full, with the rest retrieved from reference TRBV28 and TRBJ2-1, is DVKVTQSSRYLVKRTGEKVFLECVQDMDHENMFWYRQDPGLGLRLIYFSYDVKMKEKGDIPEGYSVSREKKERFSLILESASTNQTSMYLCASSLWDTDNEQFFGPGTRLTVL.

The J gene is TRBJ1-1, the V gene TRBV9; D call uncertain. V was pared by 1 base and J by 1 base, with 5 bases between. CDR1 is SGDLS, CDR2 YYNGEE, per germline. The CDR3 extends over 13 amino acids. CDR3 sequence reads: CASSVTANTEAFF. The CDR3 bases are TGTGCCAGCAGCGTAACAGCGAACACTGAAGCTTTCTTT.

This chain connects TRBV19 to TRBJ1-3, with no clear D. Per germline, CDR1 LNHDA and CDR2 SQIVND (reference sequence). V was trimmed by 4 bases and J by 0 bases, leaving 4 bases between them. The CDR3 sequence is 13 residues long. Here the CDR3 reads CASSTHSGNTIYF. The CDR3 coding sequence is TGTGCCAGTAGTACCCACTCTGGAAACACCATATATTTT. The complete variable domain, with remaining parts taken from reference TRBV19 and TRBJ1-3, reads DGGITQSPKYLFRKEGQNVTLSCEQNLNHDAMYWYRQDPGQGLRLIYYSQIVNDFQKGDIAEGYSVSREKKESFPLTVTSAQKNPTAFYLCASSTHSGNTIYFGEGSWLTVV.

The rearrangement uses TRBV6-5 and TRBJ2-5, with 7 nucleotides matching TRBD2. The CDR3 totals 16 residues. Germline CDR1 is MNHEY and CDR2 is SVGAGI. Germline trimming cut 4 bases from V and 0 bases from J; bases unmatched to any gene: 8. CDR3 DNA: TGTGCCAGCAGTTCTGCAGGGAGGGGCTACCAAGAGACCCAGTACTTC. Encoded protein: CASSSAGRGYQETQYF.

This clone has just a few counts. CDR3 sequence reads: CASSVGITNYGYTF. In DNA form, the CDR3 reads TGTGCCAGCAGTGTCGGAATCACTAACTATGGCTACACCTTC. This rearrangement joins TRBV6-1 to TRBJ1-2; D is uncertain. V was trimmed by 4 bases and J by 0 bases, leaving 9 bases between them. CDR1 MNHNS and CDR2 SASEGT come from the germline V gene. CDR3 length equals 14 residues.

J is TRBJ1-5 and V is TRBV30; D is unclear. Per germline, CDR1 GTSNPN and CDR2 SVGIG (reference sequence). Deletions cut 0 bases from V and 7 bases from J, with 10 bases between. This CDR3 has 13 amino acids. Written as DNA, the CDR3 is TGTGCCTGGAGTGTACTTGGGGAACAGCCCCAGCATTTT. The encoded protein is CAWSVLGEQPQHF.

The chain joins TRBV7-2 to TRBJ2-7; D possibly corresponds to TRBD2 (6 bases). Trimming removed 5 bases from V and 5 bases from J, with 19 bases in between. This CDR3 region has 15 residues. CDR1 is SGHTA, CDR2 FQGNSA, per germline. CDR3 loop: CASSRPSAVVHEQYF. Written as DNA, the CDR3 is TGTGCCAGCAGCCGCCCTAGCGCGGTGGTCCACGAGCAGTACTTC.

This clone showed up just a few times. This chain uses TRBV13 with TRBJ2-7; tentative D call: TRBD2 (6 bases). CDR1 is PRHDT, CDR2 FYEKMQ, per germline (reference sequence). CDR3 length: 11 amino acids. V lost 4 bases and J 7 bases, leaving 8 bases between the germline ends. The CDR3 DNA sequence: TGTGCCAGCAGCTCCGCGGGGGAGCAGTACTTC. It codes for CASSSAGEQYF.

The CDR3 DNA reads as TGTGCCAGCAGCCCGCCGGGACAGTATAATTCACCCCTCCACTTT. The encoded protein is CASSPPGQYNSPLHF. This chain joins TRBV7-4 and TRBJ1-6; 7 bases map to TRBD1. With V trimmed by 5 bases and J by 4 bases, 5 bases remained unmatched. The CDR3 has 15 residues. Germline CDR1 and CDR2: SGHVT and SQSDAQ.

The chain combines TRBV5-1 with TRBJ2-5; TRBD2 matches 11 bases. Per germline, CDR1 SGHRS and CDR2 YFSETQ. This CDR3 is 15 amino acids long. The junction had 7 bases not matched to a gene; V was cut back by 4 bases and J by 5 bases. The CDR3 region is CASSVSGGAFETQYF. CDR3 sequence (DNA): TGCGCCAGCAGCGTTAGCGGGGGGGCCTTCGAGACCCAGTACTTC.